This T cell receptor (beta chain) comes out of a study of early T cells in non-severe SARS-CoV-2 infection. Study-level background: Unsorted whole blood bulk RNA was sequenced, with unpaired chains.

Individual cDNA molecules received unique molecular identifiers. TCRdb analysed the 5' RACE reads with MiXCR anew, one entry per CDR3 protein. This sample carries about 45,000 distinct CDR3 sequences, 11% of them seen once, and the ten largest clones take 21%. Study-wide points: In VDJdb matching, anti-spike CD8 responses were favored while private and CD4 specificities went missing.

This clonotype was observed at least ten times. Antigen specificity is unknown. The sequenced material came from whole blood. The sequence was collected from an adult who was a healthcare worker with PCR-confirmed SARS-CoV-2 infection or an uninfected control (not recorded which).

CDR3 sequence: CASSEGTILRDIQYF. The CDR3 DNA reads as TGTGCCAGCAGTGAAGGGACAATACTGCGGGACATTCAGTACTTC. The V call is TRBV2, the J call TRBJ2-4; D assignment may be TRBD1 or TRBD2 (5 bases each). V lost 1 base and J lost 8, with 15 bases in between. Germline V gene sequence: CDR1 SNHLY, CDR2 FYNNEI. The CDR3 sequence is 15 residues long.